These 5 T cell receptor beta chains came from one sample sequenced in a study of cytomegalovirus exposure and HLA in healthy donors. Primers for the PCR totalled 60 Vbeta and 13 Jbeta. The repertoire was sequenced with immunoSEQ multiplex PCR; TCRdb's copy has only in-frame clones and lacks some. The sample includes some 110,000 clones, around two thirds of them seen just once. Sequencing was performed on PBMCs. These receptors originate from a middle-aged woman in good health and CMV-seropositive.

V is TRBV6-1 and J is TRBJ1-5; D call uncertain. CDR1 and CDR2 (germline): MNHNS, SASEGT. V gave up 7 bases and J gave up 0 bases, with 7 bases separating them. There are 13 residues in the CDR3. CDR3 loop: CASNSGSNQPQHF. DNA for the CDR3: TGTGCCAGCAACTCAGGTAGCAATCAGCCCCAGCATTTT.

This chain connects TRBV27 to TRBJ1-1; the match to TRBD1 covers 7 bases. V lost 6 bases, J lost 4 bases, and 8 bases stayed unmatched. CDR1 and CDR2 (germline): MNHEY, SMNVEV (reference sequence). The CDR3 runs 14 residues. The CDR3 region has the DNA TGTGCCAGCAGCCCTTCCGACAGGGTCACTGAAGCTTTCTTT. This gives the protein CASSPSDRVTEAFF.

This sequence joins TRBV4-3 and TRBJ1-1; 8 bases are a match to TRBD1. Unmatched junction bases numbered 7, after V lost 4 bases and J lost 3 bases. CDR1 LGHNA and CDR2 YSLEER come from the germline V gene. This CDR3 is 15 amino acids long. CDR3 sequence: CASSPLTGADTEAFF. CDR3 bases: TGCGCCAGCAGCCCTTTGACAGGGGCGGACACTGAAGCTTTCTTT.

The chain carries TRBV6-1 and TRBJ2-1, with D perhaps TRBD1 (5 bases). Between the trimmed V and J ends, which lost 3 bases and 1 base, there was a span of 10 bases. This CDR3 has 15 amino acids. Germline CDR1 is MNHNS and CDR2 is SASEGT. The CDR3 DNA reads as TGTGCCAGCAGTGATGAACAGGCTTCCTACAATGAGCAGTTCTTC. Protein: CASSDEQASYNEQFF.

The CDR3 protein is CASSLAGGYVEKLFF. DNA of the CDR3: TGTGCCAGCAGCTTAGCAGGGGGCTACGTTGAAAAACTGTTTTTT. V usage is TRBV7-2 and J usage is TRBJ1-4, with 7 nucleotides matching TRBD1. Germline assignment: CDR1 SGHTA and CDR2 FQGNSA. The V gene end was trimmed by 0 bases and the J gene end by 7 bases; junction bases not matched to a gene: 5. The CDR3 totals 15 residues.